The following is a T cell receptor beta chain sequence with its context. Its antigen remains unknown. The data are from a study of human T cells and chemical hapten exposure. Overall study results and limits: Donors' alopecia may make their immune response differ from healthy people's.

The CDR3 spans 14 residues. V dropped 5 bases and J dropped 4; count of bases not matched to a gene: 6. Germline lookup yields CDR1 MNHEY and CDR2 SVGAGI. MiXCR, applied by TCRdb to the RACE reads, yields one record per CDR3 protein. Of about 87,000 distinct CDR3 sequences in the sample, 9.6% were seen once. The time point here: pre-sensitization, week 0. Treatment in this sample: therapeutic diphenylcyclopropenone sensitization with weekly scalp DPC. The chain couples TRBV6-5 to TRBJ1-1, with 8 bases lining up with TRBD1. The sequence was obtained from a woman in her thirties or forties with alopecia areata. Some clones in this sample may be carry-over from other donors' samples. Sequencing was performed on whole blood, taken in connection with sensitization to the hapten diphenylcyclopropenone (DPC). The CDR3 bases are TGTGCCAGCAGTCATCTAACAGGGGGCACTGAAGCTTTCTTT. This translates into CASSHLTGGTEAFF.